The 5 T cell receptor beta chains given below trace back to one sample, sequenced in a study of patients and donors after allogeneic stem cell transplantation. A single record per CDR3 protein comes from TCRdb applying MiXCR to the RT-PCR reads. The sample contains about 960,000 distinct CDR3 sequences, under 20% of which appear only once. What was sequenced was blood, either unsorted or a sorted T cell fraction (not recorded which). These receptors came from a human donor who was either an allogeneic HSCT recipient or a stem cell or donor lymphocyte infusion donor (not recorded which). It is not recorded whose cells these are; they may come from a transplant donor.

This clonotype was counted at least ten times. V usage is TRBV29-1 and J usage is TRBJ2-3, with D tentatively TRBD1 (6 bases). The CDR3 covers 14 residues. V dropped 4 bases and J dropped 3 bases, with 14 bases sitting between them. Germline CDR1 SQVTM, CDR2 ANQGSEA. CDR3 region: CSVAFQGKTDTQYF. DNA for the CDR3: TGCAGCGTTGCTTTTCAGGGGAAGACAGATACGCAGTATTTT.

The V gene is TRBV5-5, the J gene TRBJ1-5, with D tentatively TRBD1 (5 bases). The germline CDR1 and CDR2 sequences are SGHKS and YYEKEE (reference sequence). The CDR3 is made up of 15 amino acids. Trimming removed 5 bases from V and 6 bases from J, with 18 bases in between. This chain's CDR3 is CASRPDPGRGQPQHF. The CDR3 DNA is TGTGCCAGCAGACCCGACCCAGGGAGAGGTCAGCCCCAGCATTTT.

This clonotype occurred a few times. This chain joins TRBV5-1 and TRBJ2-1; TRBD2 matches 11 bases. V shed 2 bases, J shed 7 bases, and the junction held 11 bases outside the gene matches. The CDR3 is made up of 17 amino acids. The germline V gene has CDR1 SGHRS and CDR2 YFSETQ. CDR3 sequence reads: CASSFKLLAGAGNEQFF. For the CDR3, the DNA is TGCGCCAGCAGCTTTAAGCTACTAGCGGGAGCGGGAAATGAGCAGTTCTTC.

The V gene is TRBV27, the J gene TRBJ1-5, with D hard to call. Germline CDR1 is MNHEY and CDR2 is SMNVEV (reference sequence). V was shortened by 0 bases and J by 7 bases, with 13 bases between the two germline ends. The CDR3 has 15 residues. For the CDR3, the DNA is TGTGCCAGCAGTTTATCAACACCGGTAGGCCAGCCCCAGCATTTT. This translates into CASSLSTPVGQPQHF.

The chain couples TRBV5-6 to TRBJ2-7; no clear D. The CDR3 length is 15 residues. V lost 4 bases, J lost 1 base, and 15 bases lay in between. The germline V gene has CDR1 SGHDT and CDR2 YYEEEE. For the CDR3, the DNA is TGTGCCAGCAGCCCCGGTTACACCCGATCCTACGAGCAGTACTTC. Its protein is CASSPGYTRSYEQYF. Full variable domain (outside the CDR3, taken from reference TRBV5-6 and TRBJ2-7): DAGVTQSPTHLIKTRGQQVTLRCSPKSGHDTVSWYQQALGQGPQFIFQYYEEEERQRGNFPDRFSGHQFPNYSSELNVNALLLGDSALYLCASSPGYTRSYEQYFGPGTRLTVT.